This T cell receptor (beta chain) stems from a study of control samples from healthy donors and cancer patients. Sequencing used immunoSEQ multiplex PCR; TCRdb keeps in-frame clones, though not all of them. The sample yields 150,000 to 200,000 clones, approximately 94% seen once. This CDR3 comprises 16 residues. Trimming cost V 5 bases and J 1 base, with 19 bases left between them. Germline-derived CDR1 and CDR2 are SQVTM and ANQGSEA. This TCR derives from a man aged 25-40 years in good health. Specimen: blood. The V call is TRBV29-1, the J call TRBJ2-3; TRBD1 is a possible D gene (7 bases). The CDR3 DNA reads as TGCAGCGTTCGGGGGACAGAGCAGGTCCGCACAGATACGCAGTATTTT. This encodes CSVRGTEQVRTDTQYF.